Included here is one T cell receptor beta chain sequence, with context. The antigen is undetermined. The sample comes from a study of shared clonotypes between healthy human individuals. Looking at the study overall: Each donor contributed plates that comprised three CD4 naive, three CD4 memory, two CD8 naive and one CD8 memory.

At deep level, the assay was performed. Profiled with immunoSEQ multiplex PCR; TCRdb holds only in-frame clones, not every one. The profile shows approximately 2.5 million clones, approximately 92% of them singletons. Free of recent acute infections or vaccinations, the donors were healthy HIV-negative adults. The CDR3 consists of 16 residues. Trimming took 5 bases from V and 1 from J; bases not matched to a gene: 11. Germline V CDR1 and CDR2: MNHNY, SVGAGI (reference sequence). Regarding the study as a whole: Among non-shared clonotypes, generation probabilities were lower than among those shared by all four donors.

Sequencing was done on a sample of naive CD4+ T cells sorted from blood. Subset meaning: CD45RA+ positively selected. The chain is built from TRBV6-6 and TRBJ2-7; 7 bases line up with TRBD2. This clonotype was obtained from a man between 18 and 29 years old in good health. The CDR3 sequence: CASSRSGDVKSYEQYF. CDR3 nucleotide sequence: TGTGCCAGCAGTCGGAGCGGGGATGTCAAATCCTACGAGCAGTACTTC.